This paragraph covers one TCR beta chain sequence. Which antigen it targets is not known. At one end the junction does not follow the germline gene, possibly because of a read error. This entry belongs to a study of metastatic and nonmetastatic thyroid tumors (dated by TCRdb to the early 2020s). Concerning the study at large: The researchers compared repertoires between peripheral blood samples and tumor or nodule tissue samples from patients with malignant or benign thyroid disease.

Library preparation employed PCR. Sequenced using an Illumina HiSeq 4000. High-throughput sequencing was used to profile the CDR3 region of the TCR beta-chain in every patient. On the authors' methods: A classifier to discriminate distant-metastatic papillary thyroid cancer patients was built from CDR3 differences across clinicopathological groups. To measure repertoire diversity the researchers used the Shannon index, while the Morisita-Horn index served to gauge how similar the tumor and blood repertoires were. TCRdb handled the public reads itself, with Q25 trimming in fastp and clone calling in MiXCR, and kept productive beta chains. Here the V and J calls rest on TCRdb's processing, not on the authors' analysis. For this sample there are around 35,000 clones; roughly 15% appear just once. The ten largest make up 3% to 4% of the sample. Results the study describes overall, beyond this receptor: TCR beta diversity was reported as significantly higher in malignant tumors than in benign nodules, in both blood and tumor samples.

Before undergoing thyroid surgery, none of the patients had been given any kind of treatment. The study retrospectively analysed patient clinical samples collected from about 2012 to 2018 using T-cell receptor beta sequencing. The sequence was obtained from a female donor with papillary thyroid cancer or a benign thyroid nodule (not recorded which). Some clones in this sample may be carry-over from other donors' samples. The material sequenced was blood.

The nucleotide sequence is given as TGTGCCTGGGGTTGGGCGGGAGACCACGAGCGGTACTTC. Its product reads: CAWGWAGDHERYF. The chain was built from TRBV30 and TRBJ2-7; TRBD2 matches 7 bases in the middle. The CDR3, cysteine through phenylalanine, is 13 amino acids long. The CDR3 DNA has 39 bases and is translated from base 1. CDR1 and CDR2 (GTSNPN, SVGIG) derive from the germline V gene (reference sequence).